Described below is a single TCR beta chain sequence and its context. This clonotype is deemed medium-sized (0.01 to 0.1%). Its recognized antigen is unknown. Nothing much larger sits one base from this clone, and base qualities are not available. After removal of 5 bases from V and 4 bases from J, the junction retains 3 bases not matched to a gene. There are 16 amino acids in the CDR3, from cysteine to phenylalanine inclusive. Solely the CDR3 DNA is kept, with 48 bases framed from the first base. Library preparation employed UMI-ligation and nested PCR. Using T4 RNA ligase 1, a single-stranded oligonucleotide bearing the Illumina SP2 sequence plus a UMI was ligated onto the 3' end of the cDNA. PCR1 ran roughly 4 cycles (98°C 15 s, 69°C 30 s, 72°C 40 s); the beta primer was an equimolar mix of RC1.1 and RC1.2 covering TRBC1 and TRBC2. Starting at PCR2, the TCR alpha and beta chains were handled separately, and sample indices and Illumina adaptors were added. The UMI was composed of 12 random nucleotides, arranged as two hexamers separated by a spacer, and was positioned after an 8-base spacer. Libraries were sequenced on an Illumina MiSeq using v2 2x251 paired-end chemistry, with about 11 samples typically included per run. PhiX DNA at about 5-8% was added to each sequencing library to increase diversity. Per the source publication's procedure: bcl2fastq converted raw reads to FASTQ, and Demultiplexor demultiplexed the reads by dual indices. Decombinator assigned V and J genes by tag matching, allowing a single base-pair mismatch. Using UMIs, Collapsinator corrected both sequencing errors and the frequency errors that come from PCR heterogeneity. CDR3Translator converted Decombinator identifiers to nucleotide sequence, translated to amino acids, and extracted CDR3 using C- and N-terminal motifs. Each distinct KT2 TCR was counted as a cluster of KT2 sequences sharing one unique molecular identifier. In-frame beta chains were kept once TCRdb had trimmed the public reads at Q25 with fastp and called clones with MiXCR. Each record represents a unique CDR3 protein, reported with the most common genes and DNA among its rows. V and J calls and clone size were set by TCRdb, not the authors. Within this sample are some 48,000 distinct CDR3 sequences, with roughly 10% of them counted one time only. Clones ranked in the top ten supply about 10% of the sample.

This sample was taken from a study of quantifying T cell responses using KT2 cells (TCRdb year 2017). A note on the overall study: RNA was DNase-treated and reverse transcribed with TCR alpha and beta constant-region primers, mostly using SuperScript III. The efficiency of the T4 ligation step under optimum conditions was estimated to be greater than 9.5%. To prevent over-amplification, PCR2 was performed as a SYBR Green qPCR and halted at a predetermined fluorescence threshold. Findings and caveats that apply to the study as a whole: The numbers of KT2 alpha and beta sequences increased linearly with the number of input KT2 cells across several orders of magnitude. KT2 sequences were still detected at the lowest spike-in tested, roughly one KT2 cell per 100,000 PBMC. No side-by-side comparison of the pipeline with other TCR sequencing techniques was included in the study. Saturation was seen in the detection of KT2 sequences when very high numbers of KT2 cells were spiked in.

To test the sensitivity and accuracy of the pipeline, known numbers of KT2, a T cell clone whose TCR had already been sequenced, were spiked into unfractionated PBMC. A range of KT2-to-PBMC ratios was produced by mixing KT2 cells with a fixed number of PBMC. Sequencing input: PBMCs spiked with cells of the T cell clone KT2. The TCR was taken from a human donor. The V gene is TRBV12-3 or TRBV12-4 and the J gene is TRBJ2-1, with 15 middle bases fitting TRBD2. The CDR3 has the sequence CASSGLAGGKYNEQFF. The base sequence is TGTGCCAGCAGTGGACTAGCGGGGGGGAAGTACAATGAGCAGTTCTTC.